This TCR beta chain derives from a study of blood T cell repertoires in COVID-19 (dated by TCRdb to about 2020). Describing the broader study: Samples from collaborators originated in the United States, Italy and Spain and spanned both the acute and convalescent phases of COVID-19. A freely available public database, intended as a resource for researchers studying the immune response to SARS-CoV-2, is where the repertoires were released. A de-identified subject ID, COVID-19 status, age in years and sex were almost always included in the sample metadata. Where available, HLA class I and class II types were taken from metadata supplied by the sample provider and were not determined by assay-based typing. The prospective study material was composed of cDNA or gDNA derived from T cells, B-cell-depleted T cells, or PBMCs. Samples were obtained from the ongoing ImmuneRACE study (first 160 participants) and from roughly 1,300 subjects provided by 6 global collaborators. The dataset comprised deeply sampled blood TCRbeta repertoires from subjects exposed to, actively infected with, or recovered from COVID-19. General study outcomes and caveats: How much clinical and demographic metadata was included differed by source and by participant, and the metadata was provided uncurated.

About this clone itself: Its antigen is unknown. No base quality information exists; no much larger clone differs at one position.

The germline V gene supplies CDR1 MDHEN and CDR2 SYDVKM. V ends up 7 bases short and J 7 bases short, with an unmatched junction base count of 9. The CDR3 contains 13 residues, cysteine and phenylalanine counted. Just CDR3 DNA is preserved here, 39 bases in frame from base 1. TCRbeta CDR3 regions were amplified from genomic DNA using the immunoSEQ Assay, a bias-controlled multiplex PCR. From the authors' description of their analysis: Within the assay, amplification of reference gene primers was used to estimate how many nucleated cells each sample contained. Sequence reads were collapsed and filtered to measure the absolute abundance of every unique TCRbeta CDR3 rearrangement. For each sample, productive Simpson clonality was calculated by taking the square root of Simpson's diversity index across productive rearrangements. TCRdb's version of the immuneACCESS table is confined to in-frame rearrangements and falls short of the full clone set. An unresolved V gene accounts for under half of the shortfall where checked; the remainder is of unknown origin. V and J calls plus clone size are reproduced from that table; the DNA served to infer D and trimming. In this sample the table shows some 380,000 clones, 81% of which occur a single time. The ten largest clones represent approximately 1% of the sample.

The collaborating institutions used their own protocols to collect whole blood in K2EDTA tubes. For TCRbeta analysis, collaborator samples were shipped as frozen whole blood, as isolated PBMCs, or as DNA extracted from either sample type. The receptor was isolated from a human donor with acute or convalescent COVID-19. The donor label of this sample is uncertain. In this chain, TRBV28 is recombined with TRBJ2-7; 8 middle bases align to TRBD1. Sequenced input: peripheral blood. The DNA sequence is as follows: TGTGCCAGCACGACAGGGGTAGTGAGAGAGCAGTACTTC. Translation gives CASTTGVVREQYF.